This is a list of T cell receptor beta chains from one sample in a study of cytotoxic CD8 clonotypes in ibrutinib-treated CLL. Produced via immunoSEQ multiplex PCR; TCRdb's table is partial and in-frame only. The sample shows about 200,000 clones, about 72% of them seen only once. The sample was PBMCs, taken after 24 months of ibrutinib treatment. These receptors came from a human donor with chronic lymphocytic leukemia. Each CDR3 is given with its conserved first and last residue. D genes are given only for firm matches. Not every row has a clone size; where given, it reads once, few, many or a size class.

TRBV30	.	15	TRBD2	TRBJ2-3	CAWSVGAGVTDTQYF	TGTGCCTGGAGTGTAGGGGCGGGAGTAACAGATACGCAGTATTTT
TRBV19	.	11	TRBD2	TRBJ2-5	CASSTGTSQYF	TGTGCCAGTAGTACCGGGACTAGTCAGTACTTC
TRBV30	.	14	.	TRBJ2-5	CAWSVRRDRETQYF	TGTGCCTGGAGTGTACGGAGGGATCGAGAGACCCAGTACTTC
TRBV6-5	.	13	.	TRBJ2-1	CASSYEGAVEQFF	TGTGCCAGCAGTTACGAAGGGGCGGTTGAGCAGTTCTTC
TRBV11-2	.	11	.	TRBJ2-7	CASSPRYEQYF	TGTGCCAGCAGCCCACGGTACGAGCAGTACTTC
TRBV9	once	15	.	TRBJ2-7	CASSVEPGSSYEQYF	TGTGCCAGCAGCGTAGAGCCCGGAAGCTCCTACGAGCAGTACTTC
TRBV10-1	.	15	.	TRBJ2-2	CASSDRAANTGELFF	TGCGCCAGCAGTGATCGGGCGGCGAACACCGGGGAGCTGTTTTTT
TRBV28	.	14	.	TRBJ2-7	CASSPLSGVYEQYF	TGTGCCAGCAGTCCCCTGAGTGGGGTCTACGAGCAGTACTTC
TRBV6-6	.	13	.	TRBJ2-7	CASSQPPRQDEYF	TGTGCCAGCAGTCAACCCCCTAGGCAGGACGAGTACTTC
TRBV5-4	few	16	.	TRBJ2-3	CASSRGGAGSTDTQYF	TGTGCCAGCAGCCGAGGGGGGGCAGGTAGCACAGATACGCAGTATTTT
TRBV9	.	15	.	TRBJ1-6	CASSVAMGANSPLHF	TGTGCCAGCAGCGTAGCCATGGGGGCTAATTCACCCCTCCACTTT
TRBV28	.	13	.	TRBJ2-7	CASTPSRAYEQYF	TGTGCCAGCACCCCCTCGAGGGCCTACGAGCAGTACTTC
TRBV27	once	15	.	TRBJ2-7	CASSPRTRQHYEQYF	TGTGCCAGCAGTCCACGAACCAGACAGCACTACGAGCAGTACTTC
TRBV7-8	.	16	TRBD2	TRBJ2-1	CASSLVGTSGSNEQFF	TGTGCCAGCAGCTTAGTTGGGACTAGCGGGAGCAATGAGCAGTTCTTC
TRBV27	.	13	.	TRBJ1-5	CASSATGNQPQHF	TGTGCCAGCAGTGCAACAGGGAATCAGCCCCAGCATTTT
TRBV11-2	.	15	.	TRBJ2-3	CASSWGQPRADTQYF	TGTGCCAGCAGCTGGGGACAACCGCGGGCGGATACGCAGTATTTT
TRBV7-3	.	12	.	TRBJ2-7	CASSPSTYEQYF	TGTGCCAGCAGCCCCTCCACCTACGAGCAGTACTTC
TRBV11-2	.	15	TRBD1	TRBJ1-5	CASSSGQGPYQPQHF	TGTGCCAGCAGCTCCGGACAGGGACCGTATCAGCCCCAGCATTTT
TRBV7-2	once	17	TRBD2	TRBJ2-2	CASSPGTSRGSGGELFF	TGTGCCAGCAGCCCCGGGACTAGCCGGGGGTCGGGCGGGGAGCTGTTTTTT
TRBV7-3	.	15	.	TRBJ1-1	CASSPGHNVNTEAFF	TGTGCCAGCAGCCCCGGACATAACGTGAACACTGAAGCTTTCTTT
TRBV27	few	15	TRBD1	TRBJ2-7	CASSQVPDRGREQYF	TGTGCCAGCAGTCAAGTCCCCGACAGGGGGCGAGAGCAGTACTTC
TRBV5-4	.	13	TRBD1	TRBJ2-5	CASNYDREETQYF	TGTGCCAGCAACTATGACAGGGAGGAGACCCAGTACTTC
TRBV5-1	.	15	.	TRBJ1-2	CASSPTTSRAYGYTF	TGCGCCAGCAGCCCGACCACCAGCCGAGCCTATGGCTACACCTTC
TRBV7-2	.	15	.	TRBJ2-1	CASSFGGLPYNEQFF	TGTGCCAGCAGCTTCGGCGGGCTCCCCTACAATGAGCAGTTCTTC
TRBV4-2	.	15	.	TRBJ2-7	CASSQGDVLSYEQYF	TGTGCCAGCAGCCAAGGGGACGTACTATCCTACGAGCAGTACTTC
TRBV15	few	15	TRBD1	TRBJ2-2	CATRSGQGRTGELFF	TGTGCCACCAGGTCGGGACAGGGGCGGACCGGGGAGCTGTTTTTT
TRBV7-8	.	14	.	TRBJ2-7	CASSSQTPRYEQYF	TGTGCCAGCAGCTCCCAAACACCCCGCTACGAGCAGTACTTC
TRBV4-2	.	13	.	TRBJ1-2	CASSPRHGYGYTF	TGTGCCAGCAGCCCACGACACGGGTATGGCTACACCTTC
TRBV7-6	once	14	TRBD2	TRBJ2-3	CASSSGIRSDTQYF	TGTGCCAGCAGTAGCGGGATACGTTCAGATACGCAGTATTTT
TRBV6-1	few	15	.	TRBJ2-7	CASSEDGGDPYEQYF	TGTGCCAGCAGTGAAGACGGGGGAGACCCCTACGAGCAGTACTTC
TRBV5-1	.	16	TRBD1	TRBJ2-3	CASSLGDRGGTDTQYF	TGCGCCAGCAGCTTGGGGGACAGGGGTGGCACAGATACGCAGTATTTT
TRBV4-2	.	17	.	TRBJ2-2	CASSSPPRERFTGELFF	TGTGCCAGCAGCTCGCCACCCCGGGAGAGGTTCACCGGGGAGCTGTTTTTT
TRBV5-1	.	15	.	TRBJ2-3	CASSSGRARQETQYF	TGCGCCAGCAGCTCCGGCCGGGCCCGGCAGGAGACGCAGTATTTT
TRBV5-8	.	13	.	TRBJ1-3	CASSLRAGNTIYF	TGTGCCAGCAGCCTCCGGGCTGGAAACACCATATATTTT
TRBV5-1	.	16	.	TRBJ2-2	CASSLASSGNTGELFF	TGCGCCAGCAGCTTGGCCTCCAGCGGAAACACCGGGGAGCTGTTTTTT
TRBV7-3	.	13	.	TRBJ2-7	CASSSTTGYEQYF	TGTGCCAGCAGCTCGACTACCGGCTACGAGCAGTACTTC
TRBV27	.	15	TRBD2	TRBJ2-3	CASSRGLAFADTQYF	TGTGCCAGCAGTAGGGGACTAGCTTTTGCAGATACGCAGTATTTT
TRBV4-2	few	14	.	TRBJ2-1	CASSQERSYNEQFF	TGTGCCAGCAGCCAAGAGCGGTCCTACAATGAGCAGTTCTTC
TRBV4-3	.	15	.	TRBJ2-7	CASSHSLAPTYEQYF	TGCGCCAGCAGCCATAGTCTAGCGCCGACCTACGAGCAGTACTTC
TRBV7-9	.	12	.	TRBJ2-3	CASSSETDTQYF	TGTGCCAGCAGCTCAGAAACAGATACGCAGTATTTT
TRBV5-1	.	13	TRBD1	TRBJ2-7	CASSTTGGGEQYF	TGCGCCAGCAGCACGACAGGGGGAGGCGAGCAGTACTTC
TRBV9	.	13	.	TRBJ2-7	CASSVAPLYEQYF	TGTGCCAGCAGCGTCGCCCCACTCTACGAGCAGTACTTC
TRBV5-1	.	14	.	TRBJ1-3	CASSPTTSGNTIYF	TGCGCCAGCAGCCCCACTACCTCTGGAAACACCATATATTTT
TRBV19	.	15	.	TRBJ1-5	CASRRTEDSNQPQHF	TGTGCCAGCCGACGGACAGAAGATAGCAATCAGCCCCAGCATTTT
TRBV30	.	13	.	TRBJ1-1	CAWSVLRYTEAFF	TGTGCCTGGAGTGTACTGAGGTACACTGAAGCTTTCTTT
TRBV28	few	14	TRBD1	TRBJ2-7	CASIQGQGFGEQYF	TGTGCCAGCATCCAAGGACAGGGATTTGGTGAGCAGTACTTC
TRBV30	few	14	.	TRBJ1-2	CAWKIWDPSRGYTF	TGTGCCTGGAAGATTTGGGACCCGTCCAGAGGCTACACCTTC
TRBV30	few	14	.	TRBJ1-4	CAWNLRTTNEKLFF	TGTGCCTGGAATTTGAGGACCACTAATGAAAAACTGTTTTTT